This passage covers 13 T cell receptor beta chains from one sample sequenced in a study of Siglec-9 on CD8 T cells in melanoma. Sequencing used immunoSEQ multiplex PCR; TCRdb keeps in-frame clones, though not all of them. The sample contains about 30,000 clones, roughly 80% of which appear only once. Material for sequencing was Siglec-9- CD8+ T cells sorted from blood. All receptors derive from a human donor in good health.

V gene TRBV12-1 combines with J gene TRBJ2-1. TRBV12-1 is recorded as a pseudogene. CDR3 size: 12 residues. The CDR3 nucleotides read TGTGCCAGCAGCTTTGGGCCGGAAAAGCAGTTCTTC. Residues: CASSFGPEKQFF.

The chain couples TRBV7-9 to TRBJ1-2, with a possible D match to TRBD1 (5 bases). V lost 4 bases and J lost 5, with 8 bases in between. Germline V gene sequence: CDR1 SEHNR, CDR2 FQNEAQ (reference sequence). The CDR3 is 12 residues long. As DNA, the CDR3 is TGTGCCAGCAGCTCCGGGGGTTATGGCTACACCTTC. Translated: CASSSGGYGYTF.

CDR3 in DNA: TGTGCCAGCAGCAAAACGGACAGGGGTACAGATACGCAGTATTTT. Its protein product is CASSKTDRGTDTQYF. The chain is built from TRBV9 and TRBJ2-3; TRBD1 agrees at 9 bases. Germline V gene data show CDR1 as SGDLS and CDR2 as YYNGEE. V shed 4 bases, J shed 3 bases, and the junction held 6 bases outside the gene matches. The CDR3 extends over 15 amino acids.

This clone came up once. V and J are TRBV9 and TRBJ2-5; the D gene could be TRBD1 or TRBD2 (6 bases each). Gene TRBJ2-7 matches the end of the DNA better, so the J call may be wrong. CDR3 size: 12 residues. The germline V gene has CDR1 SGDLS and CDR2 YYNGEE. The CDR3 loop is CASGGGSYEQYF. The CDR3 DNA follows: TGTGCCAGCGGAGGGGGATCCTACGAGCAGTACTTC.

This rearrangement joins TRBV28 to TRBJ2-7; D is possibly TRBD2 (5 bases). The CDR3 spans 14 residues. Germline CDR1 and CDR2: MDHEN and SYDVKM. The germline V and J ends were trimmed by 6 bases and 5 bases, with 17 bases remaining between them. This chain's CDR3 is CASSTLGEFDEQYF. In DNA form, the CDR3 reads TGTGCCAGCAGCACCCTTGGGGAGTTCGACGAGCAGTACTTC.

This chain connects TRBV19 to TRBJ1-1, with D hard to call. The V gene's germline CDR1 is LNHDA and CDR2 SQIVND (reference sequence). The CDR3 is made up of 11 amino acids. The ends were cut back, 6 bases at V and 9 bases at J, with 11 bases in the middle. The CDR3 protein is CASRGNEKAFF. The CDR3 nucleotides read TGTGCCAGTAGAGGGAATGAGAAAGCTTTCTTT.

This clone was recorded once. The rearrangement uses TRBV10-2 and TRBJ2-7; D is unresolved. Germline assignment: CDR1 WSHSY and CDR2 SAAADI. The CDR3 runs 12 residues. V was pared by 3 bases and J by 3 bases, with 6 bases between. CDR3 bases: TGCGCCAGCAGTGATAATAACTACGAGCAGTACGTC. It yields the protein CASSDNNYEQYV.

The V gene is TRBV7-9, the J gene TRBJ1-2; the match to TRBD1 covers 9 bases. The V gene end was trimmed by 5 bases and the J gene end by 7 bases; junction bases not matched to a gene: 11. The CDR3 extends over 15 amino acids. Germline V gene lookup returns CDR1 SEHNR and CDR2 FQNEAQ (reference sequence). The CDR3 reads CASSPLSTGGSGYTF. The CDR3 DNA follows: TGTGCCAGCAGCCCATTAAGCACAGGGGGCTCTGGCTACACCTTC.

The table lists this clone with a count of one. V usage is TRBV27 and J usage is TRBJ2-7; D tentatively fits TRBD1 or TRBD2 (5 bases each). Trimming shortened V by 5 bases and J by 0 bases, and 14 bases separated the two germline ends. CDR1 and CDR2 (germline): MNHEY, SMNVEV (reference sequence). The CDR3 consists of 15 residues. CDR3 sequence reads: CASSPFRDLSYEQYV. CDR3 coding DNA: TGTGCCAGCAGTCCATTCCGGGACCTCTCCTACGAGCAGTACGTC.

The chain links TRBV9 to TRBJ2-3, with D tentatively TRBD1 or TRBD2 (5 bases each). Germline assignment: CDR1 SGDLS and CDR2 YYNGEE. This CDR3 has 16 residues. Between the trimmed V and J ends, which lost 2 bases and 5 bases, there was a span of 18 bases. CDR3 residues: CASSVPGTESEDTQYF. The CDR3 DNA reads as TGTGCCAGCAGCGTTCCCGGGACGGAGTCAGAAGATACGCAGTATTTT.

This chain connects TRBV7-9 to TRBJ1-3; 8 bases agree with TRBD1. V lost 8 bases, J lost 4 bases, and 16 bases stayed unmatched. The CDR3 spans 17 residues. Germline V gene lookup returns CDR1 SEHNR and CDR2 FQNEAQ (reference sequence). CDR3 residues: CASPGGWQGASGNTIYF. CDR3 coding DNA: TGTGCCAGCCCTGGAGGTTGGCAGGGGGCTTCCGGAAACACCATATATTTT.

This chain links TRBV4-1 with TRBJ2-1; TRBD2 might be the D (6 bases). V lost 1 base and J lost 4, with 11 bases in between. In germline, CDR1 is MGHRA, CDR2 YSYEKL. This CDR3 region has 15 residues. The CDR3, as DNA: TGCGCCAGCAGCCAAGGTGGGCGGGAATACAATGAGCAGTTCTTC. Protein: CASSQGGREYNEQFF.

The V call is TRBV4-1, the J call TRBJ2-7; weak D call: TRBD2 (5 bases). Between the trimmed V and J ends, which lost 7 bases and 0 bases, there was a span of 10 bases. Germline lookup yields CDR1 MGHRA and CDR2 YSYEKL. CDR3 length: 13 residues. The CDR3, as DNA: TGCGCCAGCATGAGTACTAGCTCCTACGAGCAGTACTTC. This codes for CASMSTSSYEQYF.